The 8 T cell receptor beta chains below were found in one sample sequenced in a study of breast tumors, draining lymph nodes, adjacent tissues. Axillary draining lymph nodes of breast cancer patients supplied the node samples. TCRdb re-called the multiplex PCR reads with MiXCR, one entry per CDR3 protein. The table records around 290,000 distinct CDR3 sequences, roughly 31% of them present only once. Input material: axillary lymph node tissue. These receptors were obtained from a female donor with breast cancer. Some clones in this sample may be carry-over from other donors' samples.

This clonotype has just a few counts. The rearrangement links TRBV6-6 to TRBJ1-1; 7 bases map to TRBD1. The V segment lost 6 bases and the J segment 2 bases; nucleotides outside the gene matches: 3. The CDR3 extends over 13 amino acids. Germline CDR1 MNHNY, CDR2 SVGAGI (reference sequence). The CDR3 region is CASSWTGNTEAFF. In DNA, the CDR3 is TGTGCCAGCAGCTGGACAGGTAACACTGAAGCTTTCTTT.

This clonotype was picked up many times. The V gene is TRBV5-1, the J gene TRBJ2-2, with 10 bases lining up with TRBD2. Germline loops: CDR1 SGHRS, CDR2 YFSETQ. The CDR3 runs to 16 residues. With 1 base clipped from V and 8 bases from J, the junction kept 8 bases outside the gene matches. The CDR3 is CASSLSIAGGSGELFF. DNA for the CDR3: TGCGCCAGCAGCTTGTCAATAGCGGGAGGTTCGGGGGAGCTGTTTTTT. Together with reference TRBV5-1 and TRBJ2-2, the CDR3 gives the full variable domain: KAGVTQTPRYLIKTRGQQVTLSCSPISGHRSVSWYQQTPGQGLQFLFEYFSETQRNKGNFPGRFSGRQFSNSRSEMNVSTLELGDSALYLCASSLSIAGGSGELFFGEGSRLTVL.

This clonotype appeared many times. Here the CDR3 reads CASSAGADTQYF. The DNA for the CDR3 is TGTGCCAGCAGTGCAGGGGCCGATACGCAGTATTTT. V and J are TRBV6-6 and TRBJ2-3; D is possibly TRBD1 (6 bases). The CDR3 consists of 12 residues. Germline loops: CDR1 MNHNY, CDR2 SVGAGI (reference sequence). V gave up 5 bases and J gave up 6 bases, with 9 bases separating them.

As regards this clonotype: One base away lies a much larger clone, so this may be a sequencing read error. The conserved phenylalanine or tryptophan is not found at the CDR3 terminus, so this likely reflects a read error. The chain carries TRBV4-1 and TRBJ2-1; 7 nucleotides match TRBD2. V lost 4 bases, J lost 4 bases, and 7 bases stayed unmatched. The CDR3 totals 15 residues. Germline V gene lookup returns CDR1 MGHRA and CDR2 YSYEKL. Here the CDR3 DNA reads TGCGCCAGCAGCCCCCAGGCTAGCGGTTACAATGAGCAGTTCCTC. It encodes CASSPQASGYNEQFL.

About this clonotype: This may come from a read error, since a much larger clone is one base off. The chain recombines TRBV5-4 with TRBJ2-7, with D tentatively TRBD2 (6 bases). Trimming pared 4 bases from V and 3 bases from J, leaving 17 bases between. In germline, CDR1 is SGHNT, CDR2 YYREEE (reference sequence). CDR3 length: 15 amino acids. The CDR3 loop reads CASSLGGASGYEQYF. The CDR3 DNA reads TGTGCCAGCAGCCTCGGCGGGGCAAGTGGCTACGAGCAGTACTTC.

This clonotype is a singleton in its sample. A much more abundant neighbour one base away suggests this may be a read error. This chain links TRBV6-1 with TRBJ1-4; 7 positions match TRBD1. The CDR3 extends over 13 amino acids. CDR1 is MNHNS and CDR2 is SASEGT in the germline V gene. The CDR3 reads CASAGQFIERLFF. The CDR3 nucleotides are TGTGCCAGCGCGGGACAGTTCATTGAAAGACTGTTTTTT.

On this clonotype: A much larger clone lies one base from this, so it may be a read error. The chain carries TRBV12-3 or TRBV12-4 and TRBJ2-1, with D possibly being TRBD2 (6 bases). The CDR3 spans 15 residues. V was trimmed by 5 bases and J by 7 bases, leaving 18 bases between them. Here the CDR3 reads CASSRDLRDLNEQFF. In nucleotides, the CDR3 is TGTGCCAGCAGTAGGGACCTCAGGGACTTAAATGAGCAGTTCTTC.

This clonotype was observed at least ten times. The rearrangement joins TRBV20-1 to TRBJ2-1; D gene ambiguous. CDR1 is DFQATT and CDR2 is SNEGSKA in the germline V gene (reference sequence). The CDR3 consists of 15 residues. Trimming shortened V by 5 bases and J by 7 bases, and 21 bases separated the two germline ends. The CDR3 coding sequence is TGCAGTGCTCCCCAAAGTTTCCGACCTGCTAATGAGCAGTTCTTC. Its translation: CSAPQSFRPANEQFF.